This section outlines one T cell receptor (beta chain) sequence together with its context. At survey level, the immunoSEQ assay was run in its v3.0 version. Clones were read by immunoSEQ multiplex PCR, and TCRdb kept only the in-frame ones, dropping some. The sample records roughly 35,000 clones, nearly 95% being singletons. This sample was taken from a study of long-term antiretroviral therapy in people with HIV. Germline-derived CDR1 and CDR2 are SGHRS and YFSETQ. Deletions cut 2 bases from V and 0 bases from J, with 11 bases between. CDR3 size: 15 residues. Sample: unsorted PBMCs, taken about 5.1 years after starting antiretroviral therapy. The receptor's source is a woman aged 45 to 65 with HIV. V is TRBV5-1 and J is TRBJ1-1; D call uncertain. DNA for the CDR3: TGCGCCAGCAGCTTTTCAGTAACGATGAACACTGAAGCTTTCTTT. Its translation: CASSFSVTMNTEAFF.